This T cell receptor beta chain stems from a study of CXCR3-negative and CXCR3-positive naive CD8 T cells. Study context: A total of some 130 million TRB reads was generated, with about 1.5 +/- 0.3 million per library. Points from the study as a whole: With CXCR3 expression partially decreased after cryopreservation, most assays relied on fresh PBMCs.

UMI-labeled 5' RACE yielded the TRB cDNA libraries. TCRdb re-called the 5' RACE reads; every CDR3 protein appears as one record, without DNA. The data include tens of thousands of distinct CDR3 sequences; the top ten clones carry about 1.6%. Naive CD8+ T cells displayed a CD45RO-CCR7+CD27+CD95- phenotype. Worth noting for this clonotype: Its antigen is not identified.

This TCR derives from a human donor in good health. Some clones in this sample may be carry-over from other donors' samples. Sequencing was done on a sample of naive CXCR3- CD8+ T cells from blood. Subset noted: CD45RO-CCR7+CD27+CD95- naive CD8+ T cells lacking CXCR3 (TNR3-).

CDR3 sequence reads: CASSSVTGTNTGELFF. The V call is TRBV7-9, the J call TRBJ2-2; TCRdb designates TRBD1, a call that cannot be tested without DNA. CDR3 length equals 16 residues. Germline CDR1 SEHNR, CDR2 FQNEAQ (reference sequence). Together with reference TRBV7-9 and TRBJ2-2, the CDR3 gives the full variable domain: DTGVSQNPRHKITKRGQNVTFRCDPISEHNRLYWYRQTLGQGPEFLTYFQNEAQLEKSRLLSDRFSAERPKGSFSTLEIQRTEQGDSAMYLCASSSVTGTNTGELFFGEGSRLTVL.